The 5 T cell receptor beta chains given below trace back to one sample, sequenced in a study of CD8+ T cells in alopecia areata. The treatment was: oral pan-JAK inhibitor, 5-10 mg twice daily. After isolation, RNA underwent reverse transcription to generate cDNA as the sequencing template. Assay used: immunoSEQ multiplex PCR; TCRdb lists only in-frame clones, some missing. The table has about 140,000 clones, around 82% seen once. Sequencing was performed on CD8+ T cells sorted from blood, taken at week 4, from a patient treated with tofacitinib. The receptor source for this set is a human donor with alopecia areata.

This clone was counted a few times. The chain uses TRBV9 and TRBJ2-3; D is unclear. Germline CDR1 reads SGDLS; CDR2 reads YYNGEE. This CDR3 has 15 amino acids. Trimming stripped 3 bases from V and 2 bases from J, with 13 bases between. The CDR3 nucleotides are TGTGCCAGCAGCGCAGAAGCTAGGATCACAGATACGCAGTATTTT. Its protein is CASSAEARITDTQYF.

The CDR3 spells CASSNGQEETQYF. In nucleotides, the CDR3 is TGTGCCAGCTCAAATGGACAAGAGGAGACCCAGTACTTC. This chain links TRBV18 with TRBJ2-5, with D possibly matching TRBD1 (5 bases). With 5 bases removed from V and 5 bases from J, the gap between germline ends came to 12 bases. The germline V gene encodes CDR1 KGHSH and CDR2 LQKENI. The CDR3 is 13 residues long.

In nucleotides, the CDR3 is TGTGCCAGCAGTTCACAGGGCGGGATCCCTGGCTACACCTTC. Protein: CASSSQGGIPGYTF. This chain uses TRBV27 with TRBJ1-2; maybe TRBD1 (6 bases). The CDR3 contains 14 residues. From germline, CDR1 is MNHEY and CDR2 SMNVEV (reference sequence). V was trimmed by 4 bases and J by 7 bases, leaving 16 bases between them.

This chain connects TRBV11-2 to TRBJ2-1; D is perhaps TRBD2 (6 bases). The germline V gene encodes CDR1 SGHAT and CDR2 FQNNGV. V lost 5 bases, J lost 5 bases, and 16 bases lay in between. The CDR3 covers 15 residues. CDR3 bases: TGTGCCAGCAGCGAGGAAATGGGACTGCACAATGAGCAGTTCTTC. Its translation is CASSEEMGLHNEQFF. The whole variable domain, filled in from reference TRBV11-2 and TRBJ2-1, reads EAGVAQSPRYKIIEKRQSVAFWCNPISGHATLYWYQQILGQGPKLLIQFQNNGVVDDSQLPKDRFSAERLKGVDSTLKIQPAKLEDSAVYLCASSEEMGLHNEQFFGPGTRLTVL.

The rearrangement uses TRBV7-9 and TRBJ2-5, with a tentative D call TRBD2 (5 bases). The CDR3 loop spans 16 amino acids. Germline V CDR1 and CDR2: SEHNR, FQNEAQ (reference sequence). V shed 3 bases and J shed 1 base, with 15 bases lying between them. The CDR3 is CASSFGMTAAQETQYF. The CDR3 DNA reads TGTGCCAGCAGCTTCGGGATGACGGCCGCCCAAGAGACCCAGTACTTC.